The source of this T cell receptor beta chain is a study of blood T cell repertoires in COVID-19 (dated by TCRdb to the early 2020s). Regarding the complete study: Samples covering the acute and convalescent phases of COVID-19 were provided by collaborators in the United States, Italy and Spain. The prospective study material was composed of cDNA or gDNA derived from T cells, B-cell-depleted T cells, or PBMCs. The dataset comprised deeply sampled blood TCRbeta repertoires from subjects exposed to, actively infected with, or recovered from COVID-19. The repertoires were made available in a free public database intended to serve as a resource for research on the immune response to SARS-CoV-2. The samples were drawn from two sources: the first 160 participants of the ongoing ImmuneRACE study, and 950 to 1,500 subjects contributed by 6 global collaborators. Nearly every sample came with metadata listing a de-identified subject ID, COVID-19 status, age in years and sex. Where available, HLA class I and class II types were obtained from metadata supplied by the sample provider rather than from assay-based typing. Overall study results and their limits: The quantity of clinical and demographic metadata differed by source and by participant and was supplied without curation.

As for this clone: No antigen is known for it. Per-base qualities were not stored, and no clone one base away is much larger.

In the prospective study, participants were roughly 18 to 95 years old, resided in 25 or so geographic areas of the United States, and were enrolled through a virtual design. In the prospective study, participants were assigned to cohorts based on the clinical history participants reported in a screening survey and a study questionnaire. Recovered participants in ImmuneRACE Cohort 3 were defined as having two consecutive negative NP/OP PCR tests, clearance from a healthcare professional, or resolution of symptoms. In the prospective study, whole blood, serum and a nasopharyngeal or oropharyngeal swab were collected from each participant by mobile phlebotomists. Prospective study participants could optionally give additional blood draws and questionnaires over a roughly two-month period. Prospective study blood samples were shipped either frozen or at room temperature before DNA extraction. TCRbeta CDR3 regions were amplified from genomic DNA by means of the immunoSEQ Assay, a bias-controlled multiplex PCR. The authors' pipeline ran thus. The number of nucleated cells in each sample was estimated from the amplification of reference gene primers within the assay. Sequence reads were collapsed and filtered to measure the absolute abundance of every unique TCRbeta CDR3 rearrangement. For each sample, productive Simpson clonality was calculated as the square root of Simpson's diversity index across productive rearrangements. TCRdb provides this immuneACCESS table in a form limited to in-frame rearrangements. Some clones are lacking; in checked studies, under half of them reflect an unresolved V gene, and why the rest are absent is not known. Clonal size and the V and J genes are those of that table, whereas D and trimming came from the DNA. The sample table lists about 250,000 clones, more than 75% of them with a count of one. Approximately 1.5% of the sample belongs to the ten largest clones.

The clonotype originates from a woman in her forties or fifties who had recovered from COVID-19. The sample was PBMCs or T cells enriched from blood (not recorded which).

The DNA is TGTGCCAGTAGGACAAGCAATCAGCCCCAGCATTTT. The encoded protein is CASRTSNQPQHF. This chain joins TRBV6-5 to TRBJ1-5, with a tentative D gene TRBD1 over 5 matching bases. As encoded in the germline V gene, CDR1 is MNHEY while CDR2 is SVGAGI. V loses 9 bases of germline sequence and J loses 1 base, and the interval between the two ends is 7 bases. The CDR3 measures 12 amino acids from cysteine to phenylalanine. Solely the CDR3 DNA is kept, with 36 bases framed from the first base.